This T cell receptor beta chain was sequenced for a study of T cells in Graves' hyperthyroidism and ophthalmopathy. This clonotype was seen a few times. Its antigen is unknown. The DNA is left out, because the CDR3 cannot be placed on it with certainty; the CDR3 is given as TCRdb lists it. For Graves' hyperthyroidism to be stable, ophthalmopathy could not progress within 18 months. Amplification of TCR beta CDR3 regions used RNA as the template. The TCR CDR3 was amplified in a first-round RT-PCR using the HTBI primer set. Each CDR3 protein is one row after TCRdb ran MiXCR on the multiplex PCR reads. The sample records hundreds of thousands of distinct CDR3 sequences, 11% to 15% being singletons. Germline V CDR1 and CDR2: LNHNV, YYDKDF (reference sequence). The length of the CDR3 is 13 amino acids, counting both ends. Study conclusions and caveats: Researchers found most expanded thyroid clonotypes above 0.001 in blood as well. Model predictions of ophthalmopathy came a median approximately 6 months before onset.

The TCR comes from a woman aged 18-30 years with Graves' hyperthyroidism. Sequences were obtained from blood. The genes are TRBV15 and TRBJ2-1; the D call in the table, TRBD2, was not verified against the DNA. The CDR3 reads CATSWGSGSPKFF.